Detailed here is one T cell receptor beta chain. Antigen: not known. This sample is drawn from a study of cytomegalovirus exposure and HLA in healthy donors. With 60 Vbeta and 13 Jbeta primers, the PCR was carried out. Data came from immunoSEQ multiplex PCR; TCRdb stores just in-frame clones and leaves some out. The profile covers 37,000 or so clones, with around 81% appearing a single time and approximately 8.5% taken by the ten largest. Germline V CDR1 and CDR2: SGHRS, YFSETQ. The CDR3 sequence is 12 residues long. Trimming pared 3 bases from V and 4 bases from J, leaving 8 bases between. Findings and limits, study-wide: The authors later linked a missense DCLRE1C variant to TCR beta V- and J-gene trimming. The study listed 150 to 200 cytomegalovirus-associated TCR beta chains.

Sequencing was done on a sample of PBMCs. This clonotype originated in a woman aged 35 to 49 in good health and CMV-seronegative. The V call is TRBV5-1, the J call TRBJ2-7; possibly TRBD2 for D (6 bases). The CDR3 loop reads CASSSRGYEQYV. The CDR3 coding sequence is TGCGCCAGCAGCTCACGGGGGTACGAGCAGTACGTC.